This passage covers 17 T cell receptor beta chains from one sample sequenced in a study of blood T cell repertoires in COVID-19. This table comes from immunoSEQ multiplex PCR, and its TCRdb copy is limited to in-frame clones, with some not included. The data contain approximately 470,000 clones, about nine tenths of them singletons. Sequenced input: PBMCs or T cells enriched from blood (not recorded which). Receptors originate from a woman younger than 30 who had recovered from COVID-19.

This sequence joins TRBV12-3 or TRBV12-4 and TRBJ2-7, with D maybe TRBD2 (6 bases). Trimming removed 8 bases at V and 6 bases at J, with 17 bases between. CDR3 size: 13 residues. CDR3 bases: TGTGCCAGCGGTTGGGCGGGGTTGGGCGAGCAGTACTTC. Translation gives CASGWAGLGEQYF.

The V and J genes are TRBV10-3 and TRBJ1-5; no definite D call. The V gene's germline CDR1 is ENHRY and CDR2 SYGVKD. Trimming removed 7 bases at V and 5 bases at J, with 12 bases between. The CDR3 covers 13 residues. CDR3 sequence reads: CAITQTVDQPQHF. The CDR3 bases are TGTGCCATCACCCAAACAGTGGATCAGCCCCAGCATTTT.

The chain joins TRBV3-1 (or the pseudogene TRBV3-2) to TRBJ2-6; D is uncertain. This CDR3 has 14 amino acids. With 6 bases removed from V and 0 bases from J, the gap between germline ends came to 6 bases. Germline lookup yields CDR1 LGHDT and CDR2 YNNKEL (reference sequence). The CDR3 coding sequence is TGTGCCAGCAGTTGGAGCTCTGGGGCCAACGTCCTGACTTTC. Protein product: CASSWSSGANVLTF.

This rearrangement joins TRBV10-3 to TRBJ2-2; D is unclear. V gave up 6 bases and J gave up 2 bases, with 10 bases separating them. Per germline, CDR1 ENHRY and CDR2 SYGVKD. The CDR3 has 14 residues. CDR3 DNA sequence: TGTGCCATCAGCCCGGGTCTTAACACCGGGGAGCTGTTTTTT. It yields the protein CAISPGLNTGELFF.

The genes are TRBV19 and TRBJ2-2; 8 nucleotides match TRBD2. CDR3 length equals 15 residues. The ends lost 7 bases at V and 7 bases at J; junction bases unmatched: 11. In germline, CDR1 is LNHDA, CDR2 SQIVND (reference sequence). The CDR3 spells CASIGTTSEIGELFF. Here the CDR3 DNA reads TGTGCCAGTATTGGGACGACTAGCGAGATCGGGGAGCTGTTTTTT.

The rearrangement joins TRBV14 to TRBJ1-2; the D gene is possibly TRBD1 (6 bases). CDR3 size: 16 residues. The ends were cut back, 0 bases at V and 4 bases at J, with 15 bases in the middle. CDR1 is SGHDN and CDR2 is FVKESK in the germline V gene. The DNA of the CDR3 is TGTGCCAGCAGCCAAGATGGCAGGGGAAGCGCCTATGGCTACACCTTC. Translation: CASSQDGRGSAYGYTF.

V usage is TRBV29-1 and J usage is TRBJ2-1, with 8 bases that match TRBD2. There are 13 residues in the CDR3. The junction had 10 bases not matched to a gene; V was cut back by 5 bases and J by 10 bases. In germline, CDR1 is SQVTM, CDR2 ANQGSEA. The CDR3, as DNA: TGCAGCGTTCGCAGCGGGGGCCTGTGGGAGCAGTTCTTC. Amino acids: CSVRSGGLWEQFF.

The chain recombines TRBV30 with TRBJ1-6; TRBD1 matches 7 bases. Germline V lookup: CDR1 GTSNPN, CDR2 SVGIG (reference sequence). There are 14 residues in the CDR3. V shed 4 bases and J 4 bases; nucleotides not matched to a gene: 4. CDR3 in amino acids: CAWIRGQYNSPLHF. The CDR3 DNA reads TGTGCCTGGATAAGGGGACAGTATAATTCACCCCTCCACTTT.

This clone was counted a single time. The rearrangement links TRBV11-2 to TRBJ1-1; unclear D gene. CDR1 SGHAT and CDR2 FQNNGV come from the germline V gene. The CDR3 covers 14 residues. Trimming took off 2 bases at V and 4 bases at J, with 11 bases between the two ends. CDR3 amino acids: CASSLWGEITEAFF. DNA for the CDR3: TGTGCCAGCAGCTTATGGGGAGAGATCACTGAAGCTTTCTTT.

This chain links TRBV9 with TRBJ1-1; D unclear. V lost 3 bases and J lost 2, with 11 bases in between. CDR1 and CDR2 (germline): SGDLS, YYNGEE. CDR3 length: 14 amino acids. CDR3 DNA sequence: TGTGCCAGCAGCGCGGAAGACACCAACACTGAAGCTTTCTTT. It specifies CASSAEDTNTEAFF.

The chain uses TRBV5-8 and TRBJ2-4; no clear D gene. Trimming took off 4 bases at V and 3 bases at J, with 11 bases between the two ends. CDR1 is SGHTS, CDR2 YDEGEE, per germline. This CDR3 has 14 amino acids. DNA of the CDR3: TGTGCCAGCAGCAAGAGGAGTGGCAAAAACATTCAGTACTTC. This gives the protein CASSKRSGKNIQYF. Full variable domain (rest looked up from reference TRBV5-8 and TRBJ2-4): EAGVTQSPTHLIKTRGQQATLRCSPISGHTSVYWYQQALGLGLQFLLWYDEGEERNRGNFPPRFSGRQFPNYSSELNVNALELEDSALYLCASSKRSGKNIQYFGAGTRLSVL.

The V gene is TRBV4-1, the J gene TRBJ2-1; 7 positions match TRBD2. The ends lost 0 bases at V and 0 bases at J; junction bases unmatched: 2. This CDR3 contains 16 residues. In germline, CDR1 is MGHRA, CDR2 YSYEKL. CDR3 amino acids: CASSQDGRGSYNEQFF. CDR3 sequence (DNA): TGCGCCAGCAGCCAAGATGGGAGGGGCTCCTACAATGAGCAGTTCTTC.

The chain joins TRBV9 to TRBJ2-3; TRBD1 aligns across 9 bases. The germline V gene has CDR1 SGDLS and CDR2 YYNGEE. V shed 2 bases, J shed 13 bases, and the junction held 14 bases outside the gene matches. CDR3 length equals 15 residues. As DNA, the CDR3 is TGTGCCAGCAGCGTCGGACTTCCGGGACAGGGAGTTAAGTATTTT. This gives the protein CASSVGLPGQGVKYF.

The gene calls are TRBV2 and TRBJ1-5; 7 nucleotides agree with TRBD1. CDR1 SNHLY and CDR2 FYNNEI come from the germline V gene. This CDR3 is built from 13 residues. J lost 4 bases, V lost 7 bases, and 4 bases had no gene match. This CDR3 is CASKRDSNQPQHF. The DNA for the CDR3 is TGTGCCAGCAAAAGGGACAGTAATCAGCCCCAGCATTTT.

This clone was found many times. The chain joins TRBV5-1 to TRBJ1-1; D perhaps matches TRBD1 (5 bases). V was pared by 0 bases and J by 3 bases, with 12 bases between. The CDR3 totals 15 residues. Germline values: CDR1 SGHRS, CDR2 YFSETQ. In DNA form, the CDR3 reads TGCGCCAGCAGCTTGGAGGGGAGGGCATACACTGAAGCTTTCTTT. As protein: CASSLEGRAYTEAFF.

Remarks on this clone: At one end the junction does not follow the germline gene, possibly because of a read error. This rearrangement joins TRBV12-3 or TRBV12-4 to TRBJ1-5; maybe TRBD1 (6 bases). The CDR3 loop spans 13 amino acids. This CDR3 is CASSLVGGQPQHF. The CDR3 coding sequence is TGTGCCAGCAGCTTAGTAGGGGGTCAGCCCCAGCATTTT.

This clone was picked up one time. V gene TRBV3-1 (or the pseudogene TRBV3-2) combines with J gene TRBJ2-7, with a tentative D call TRBD2 (5 bases). The germline CDR1 and CDR2 sequences are LGHDT and YNNKEL (reference sequence). Trimming stripped 6 bases from V and 2 bases from J, with 11 bases between. The CDR3 extends over 13 amino acids. DNA of the CDR3: TGTGCCAGCAGTCGGAGGACGGCCTACGAGCAGTACTTC. Protein: CASSRRTAYEQYF.